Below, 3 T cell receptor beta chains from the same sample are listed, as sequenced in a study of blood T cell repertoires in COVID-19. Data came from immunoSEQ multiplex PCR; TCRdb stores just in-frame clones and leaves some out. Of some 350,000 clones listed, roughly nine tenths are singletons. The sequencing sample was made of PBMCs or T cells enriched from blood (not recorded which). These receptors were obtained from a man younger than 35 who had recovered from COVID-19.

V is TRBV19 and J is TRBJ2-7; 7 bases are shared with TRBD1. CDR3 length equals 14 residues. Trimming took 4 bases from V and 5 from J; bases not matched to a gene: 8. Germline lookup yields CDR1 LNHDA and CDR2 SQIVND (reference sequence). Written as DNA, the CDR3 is TGTGCCAGTAGTACGACAACAGGGGTCGACGAGCAGTACTTC. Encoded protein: CASSTTTGVDEQYF.

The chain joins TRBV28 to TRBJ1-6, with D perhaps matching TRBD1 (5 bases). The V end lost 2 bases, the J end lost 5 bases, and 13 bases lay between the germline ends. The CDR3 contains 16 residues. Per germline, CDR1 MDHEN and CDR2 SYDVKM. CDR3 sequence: CASSLGSGGDNSPLHF. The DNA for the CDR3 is TGTGCCAGCAGTTTAGGTTCGGGGGGAGATAATTCACCCCTCCACTTT.

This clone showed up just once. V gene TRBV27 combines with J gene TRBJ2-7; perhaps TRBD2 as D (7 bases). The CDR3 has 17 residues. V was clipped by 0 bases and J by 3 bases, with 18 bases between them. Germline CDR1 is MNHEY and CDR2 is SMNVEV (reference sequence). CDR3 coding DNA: TGTGCCAGCAGTTTATCGGTCCCCGGGGGGCGCGGCTACGAGCAGTACTTC. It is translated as CASSLSVPGGRGYEQYF.